Listed here are 3 T cell receptor beta chains from one sample, sequenced in a study of cytomegalovirus exposure and HLA in healthy donors. The study ran its PCR with 60 Vbeta and 13 Jbeta primers. Measured with immunoSEQ multiplex PCR; TCRdb has only the in-frame clones, and not every one. In the table there are 150,000 to 180,000 clones, 80% of which are singletons. Material: PBMCs. These receptors were taken from a man aged 30-40 years in good health and CMV-seropositive.

V usage is TRBV5-1 and J usage is TRBJ2-3; 7 bases are shared with TRBD2. The CDR3 has 14 residues. The germline V gene has CDR1 SGHRS and CDR2 YFSETQ. The ends lost 5 bases at V and 3 bases at J; junction bases unmatched: 6. CDR3 in amino acids: CASRGGSVTDTQYF. For the CDR3, the DNA is TGCGCCAGCAGAGGCGGGAGTGTGACAGATACGCAGTATTTT.

The V and J genes are TRBV4-1 and TRBJ1-4; D may be TRBD1 (6 bases). V lost 5 bases and J 6 bases, leaving 16 bases between the germline ends. Per germline, CDR1 MGHRA and CDR2 YSYEKL. The CDR3 covers 15 residues. For the CDR3, the DNA is TGCGCCAGCAGCTTGATCACAGGGAACGATGAAAAACTGTTTTTT. This sequence encodes CASSLITGNDEKLFF.

Concerning this clone itself: A read error is likely, as this CDR3 ends without the conserved phenylalanine or tryptophan. V gene TRBV25-1 combines with J gene TRBJ1-2, with D perhaps matching TRBD1 (6 bases). V gave up 4 bases and J gave up 6 bases, with 15 bases separating them. This CDR3 is 14 amino acids long. Germline CDR1 MGHDK, CDR2 SYGVNS. CDR3 sequence: CASSARGGYDGYTL. The DNA for the CDR3 is TGTGCCAGCAGTGCAAGGGGGGGCTACGATGGCTACACCCTC.